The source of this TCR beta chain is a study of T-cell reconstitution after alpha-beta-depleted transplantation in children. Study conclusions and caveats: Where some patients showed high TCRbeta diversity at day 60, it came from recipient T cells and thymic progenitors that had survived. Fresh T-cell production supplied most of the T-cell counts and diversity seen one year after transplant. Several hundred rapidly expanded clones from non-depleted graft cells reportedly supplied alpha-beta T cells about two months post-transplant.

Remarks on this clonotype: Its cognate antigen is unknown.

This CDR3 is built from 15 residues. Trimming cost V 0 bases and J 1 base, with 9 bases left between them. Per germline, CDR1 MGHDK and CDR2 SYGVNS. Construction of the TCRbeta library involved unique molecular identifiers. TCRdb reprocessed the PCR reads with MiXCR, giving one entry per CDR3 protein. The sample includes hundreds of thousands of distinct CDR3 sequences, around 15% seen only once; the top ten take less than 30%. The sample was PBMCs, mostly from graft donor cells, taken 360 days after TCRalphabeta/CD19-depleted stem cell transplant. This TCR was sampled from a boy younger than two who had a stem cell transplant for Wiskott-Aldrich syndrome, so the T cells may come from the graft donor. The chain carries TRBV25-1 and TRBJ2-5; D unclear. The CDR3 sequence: CASSEYRVFQETQYF. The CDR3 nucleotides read TGTGCCAGCAGTGAATATCGAGTTTTCCAAGAGACCCAGTACTTC. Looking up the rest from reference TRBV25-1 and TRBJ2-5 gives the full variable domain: EADIYQTPRYLVIGTGKKITLECSQTMGHDKMYWYQQDPGMELHLIHYSYGVNSTEKGDLSSESTVSRIRTEHFPLTLESARPSHTSQYLCASSEYRVFQETQYFGPGTRLLVL.